The 20 T cell receptor beta chains below all came from one sample that was sequenced in a study of blood T cells in healthy people across ages. A J-beta primer mix and a sample-barcoded 5' primer were used in a second PCR of roughly 6 to 12 cycles. A single record per CDR3 protein comes from TCRdb applying MiXCR to the 5' RACE reads. This sample carries around 940,000 distinct CDR3 sequences, 45% to 60% of them seen once, and the ten largest clones take 20% to 25%. Specimen: blood. These receptors were obtained from an older woman in good health.

The V call is TRBV20-1, the J call TRBJ1-2; possibly TRBD1 for D (5 bases). CDR1 and CDR2 (germline): DFQATT, SNEGSKA (reference sequence). The V gene lost 0 bases and the J gene lost 4 bases, with 12 bases spanning the gap. The CDR3 is 14 residues long. The chain's CDR3 is CSARDPATVYGYTF. CDR3 sequence (DNA): TGCAGTGCTAGAGATCCGGCGACAGTCTATGGCTACACCTTC.

The chain uses TRBV5-8 and TRBJ2-1; 15 nucleotides align to TRBD2. The germline CDR1 and CDR2 sequences are SGHTS and YDEGEE. The CDR3 is made up of 16 amino acids. V trimming: 4 bases; J trimming: 8 bases; junction bases outside the gene matches: 7. The CDR3 region has the DNA TGTGCCAGCAGCCCCGGGACTAGCGGGAGGAGGGATGAGCAGTTCTTC. Amino acid sequence: CASSPGTSGRRDEQFF. The variable domain in full, with the rest retrieved from reference TRBV5-8 and TRBJ2-1, is EAGVTQSPTHLIKTRGQQATLRCSPISGHTSVYWYQQALGLGLQFLLWYDEGEERNRGNFPPRFSGRQFPNYSSELNVNALELEDSALYLCASSPGTSGRRDEQFFGPGTRLTVL.

Only a few counts were recorded for this clonotype. This chain connects TRBV7-2 to TRBJ2-5; possibly TRBD1 or TRBD2 for D (5 bases each). The J call is uncertain, as TRBJ2-4 better fits the DNA end. The V gene's germline CDR1 is SGHTA and CDR2 FQGNSA. The CDR3 consists of 17 residues. The CDR3 here is CASSPRDGTRERNIQYF. The DNA of the CDR3 is TGTGCCAGCAGCCCCCGGGACGGAACACGAGAACGGAACATTCAGTACTTC.

This rearrangement joins TRBV18 to TRBJ2-5; 9 bases are a match to TRBD2. The end of the DNA fits TRBJ2-7 better, so the J call may be wrong. The germline V gene has CDR1 KGHSH and CDR2 LQKENI. This CDR3 spans 16 amino acids. This CDR3 is CASSPIAGDGLYEQYF. In DNA, the CDR3 is TGTGCCAGCTCACCCATAGCGGGAGACGGTCTGTACGAGCAGTACTTC.

Regarding this clonotype: One junction end disagrees with the germline gene, perhaps due to a read error. The CDR3 DNA follows: TGCAGCCAGAGGACTAAAAACATTCGGTACTTC. This sequence encodes CSQRTKNIRYF. The chain joins TRBV20-1 to TRBJ2-4; TRBD2 is a possible D gene (6 bases). Germline values: CDR1 DFQATT, CDR2 SNEGSKA (reference sequence). This CDR3 is 11 amino acids long.

This chain uses TRBV20-1 with TRBJ1-1; no clear D. The germline V gene encodes CDR1 DFQATT and CDR2 SNEGSKA (reference sequence). V was pared by 1 base and J by 3 bases, with 15 bases between. The CDR3 consists of 15 residues. DNA of the CDR3: TGCAGTGCTAGAGCCAACCCCACCGGGTACACTGAAGCTTTCTTT. Translating it yields CSARANPTGYTEAFF.

This clonotype appeared once. V and J are TRBV28 and TRBJ1-5; D is undetermined. The CDR3 sequence is 15 residues long. Trimming stripped 3 bases from V and 6 bases from J, with 15 bases between. Germline V gives CDR1 MDHEN, CDR2 SYDVKM. Written as DNA, the CDR3 is TGTGCCAGCAGTTTTCACGCAGGCGGGTTTCAGCCCCAGCATTTT. Its translation: CASSFHAGGFQPQHF.

The chain combines TRBV4-2 with TRBJ2-3; 12 positions agree with TRBD2. Trimming cost V 4 bases and J 6 bases; bases outside gene matches: 8. CDR1 is LGHNA and CDR2 is YNFKEQ in the germline V gene. The length of the CDR3 is 16 residues. The CDR3: CASSPTSGGPADTQYF. The CDR3 DNA reads as TGTGCCAGCAGCCCGACTAGCGGGGGACCCGCGGATACGCAGTATTTT.

The chain uses TRBV6-5 and TRBJ2-4; D is undetermined. V was shortened by 7 bases and J by 0 bases, with 13 bases between the two germline ends. The CDR3 spans 15 residues. CDR1 and CDR2 (germline): MNHEY, SVGAGI. The CDR3 nucleotides read TGTGCCAGCAAGAATCCCTATCTAGCCAAAAACATTCAGTACTTC. Translation: CASKNPYLAKNIQYF.

J is TRBJ2-5 and V is TRBV18; TRBD2 agrees at 10 bases. The CDR3 has 16 amino acids. V was clipped by 3 bases and J by 5 bases; unmatched bases: 9. CDR1 is KGHSH, CDR2 LQKENI, per germline. The CDR3, as DNA: TGTGCCAGCTCACCGATCCTAGCGGGAGAAATGGAGACCCAGTACTTC. Translated, it gives CASSPILAGEMETQYF.

This chain uses TRBV7-9 with TRBJ1-2; 8 bases are shared with TRBD1. The V gene end was trimmed by 5 bases and the J gene end by 8 bases; junction bases not matched to a gene: 10. Germline CDR1 reads SEHNR; CDR2 reads FQNEAQ (reference sequence). The CDR3 contains 14 residues. CDR3 coding DNA: TGTGCCAGCAGCAAATCCGGGACAGGAGACGGCTACACCTTC. It specifies CASSKSGTGDGYTF.

The chain joins TRBV27 to TRBJ2-5; TRBD2 aligns across 8 bases. CDR1 and CDR2 (germline): MNHEY, SMNVEV (reference sequence). J lost 6 bases, V lost 3 bases, and 9 bases had no gene match. The CDR3 consists of 15 residues. CDR3 sequence reads: CASSLVGGVKQTQYF. The CDR3 DNA reads as TGTGCCAGCAGTTTGGTCGGGGGGGTGAAACAGACCCAGTACTTC.

The gene calls are TRBV13 and TRBJ2-7, with D maybe TRBD2 (6 bases). Trimming pared 5 bases from V and 6 bases from J, leaving 14 bases between. Germline lookup yields CDR1 PRHDT and CDR2 FYEKMQ (reference sequence). The CDR3 consists of 13 residues. The CDR3: CASSPPQRAEQYF. The CDR3 coding sequence is TGTGCCAGCAGCCCGCCCCAGCGGGCCGAGCAGTACTTC.

This chain uses TRBV12-1 with TRBJ2-3; the D segment call TRBD1 is taken from the table without a DNA check. TRBV12-1 is designated a pseudogene. CDR3 length: 16 residues. CDR3 in amino acids: CASSFAGQESTDTQYF. CDR3 bases: TGTGCCAGCAGCTTTGCCGGACAGGAGAGCACAGATACGCAGTATTTT.

The genes are TRBV10-3 and TRBJ2-1; 13 nucleotides line up with TRBD2. This CDR3 contains 14 residues. The junction had 2 bases not matched to a gene; V was cut back by 3 bases and J by 9 bases. Germline CDR1 is ENHRY and CDR2 is SYGVKD. CDR3 sequence reads: CAISDGLAGVEQFF. CDR3 bases: TGTGCCATCAGTGACGGACTAGCGGGAGTTGAGCAGTTCTTC.

This clonotype came up many times. This chain joins TRBV7-2 and TRBJ2-3, with D uncertain. CDR1 and CDR2 (germline): SGHTA, FQGNSA. The CDR3 consists of 15 residues. V gave up 2 bases and J gave up 5 bases, with 14 bases separating them. CDR3 loop: CASSLQASLGDTQYF. In DNA, the CDR3 is TGTGCCAGCAGCTTACAGGCTAGTCTGGGAGATACGCAGTATTTT.

The J gene is TRBJ2-1, the V gene TRBV27, with D hard to call. The ends were cut back, 5 bases at V and 6 bases at J, with 11 bases in the middle. CDR1 and CDR2 (germline): MNHEY, SMNVEV (reference sequence). This CDR3 is 13 amino acids long. The CDR3 region is CASSPISLNEQFF. In nucleotides, the CDR3 is TGTGCCAGCAGTCCAATCTCCCTCAATGAGCAGTTCTTC.

The V gene is TRBV12-3 or TRBV12-4, the J gene TRBJ2-1, with 9 bases identical to TRBD2. V lost 3 bases to trimming and J lost 8 bases; unmatched junction nucleotides: 11. This CDR3 is 16 amino acids long. The CDR3 loop reads CASSFLVGLAIYEQFF. CDR3 coding DNA: TGTGCCAGCAGTTTTCTTGTGGGACTAGCTATCTATGAGCAGTTCTTC.

In its sample, this clonotype was seen a few times. The chain has TRBV12-3 or TRBV12-4 and TRBJ2-5, with D possibly TRBD2 on 5 matching bases. This CDR3 has 14 amino acids. V lost 4 bases, J lost 5 bases, and 14 bases lay in between. The CDR3 DNA reads as TGTGCCAGCAGTTCAGGACGGCGGGCGGAGACCCAGTACTTC. This codes for CASSSGRRAETQYF.

The rearrangement links TRBV29-1 to TRBJ2-1, with D hard to call. Germline V gene sequence: CDR1 SQVTM, CDR2 ANQGSEA. This CDR3 comprises 13 residues. Between the trimmed V and J ends, which lost 5 bases and 7 bases, there was a span of 15 bases. CDR3: CSVTPGLRNEQFF. The CDR3 nucleotides read TGCAGCGTTACCCCGGGCCTTAGAAATGAGCAGTTCTTC.